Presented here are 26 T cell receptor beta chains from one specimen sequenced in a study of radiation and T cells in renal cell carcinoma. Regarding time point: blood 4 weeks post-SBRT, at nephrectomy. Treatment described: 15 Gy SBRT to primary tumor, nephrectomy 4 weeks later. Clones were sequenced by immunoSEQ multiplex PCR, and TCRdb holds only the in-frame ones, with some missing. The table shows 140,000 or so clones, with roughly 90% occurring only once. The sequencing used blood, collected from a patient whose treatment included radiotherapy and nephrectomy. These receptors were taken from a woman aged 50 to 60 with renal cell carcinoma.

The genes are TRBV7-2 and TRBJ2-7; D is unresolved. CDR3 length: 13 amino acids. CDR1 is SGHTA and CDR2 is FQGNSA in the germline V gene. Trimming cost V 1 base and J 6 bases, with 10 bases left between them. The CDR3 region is CASSLVDLGEQYF. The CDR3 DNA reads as TGTGCCAGCAGCTTAGTGGATTTGGGCGAGCAGTACTTC.

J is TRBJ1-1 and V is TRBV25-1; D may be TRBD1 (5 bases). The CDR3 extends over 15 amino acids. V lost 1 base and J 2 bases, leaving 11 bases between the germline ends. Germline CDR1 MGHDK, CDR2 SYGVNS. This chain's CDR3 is CASSESPGKNTEAFF. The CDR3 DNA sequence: TGTGCCAGCAGTGAATCCCCAGGGAAAAACACTGAAGCTTTCTTT.

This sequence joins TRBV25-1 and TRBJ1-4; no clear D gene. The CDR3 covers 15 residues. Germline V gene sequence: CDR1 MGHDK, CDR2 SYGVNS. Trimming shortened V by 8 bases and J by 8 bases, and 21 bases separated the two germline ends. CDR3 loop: CASSSAGVLGEKLFF. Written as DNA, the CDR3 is TGTGCCAGCTCGTCCGCCGGGGTGTTGGGGGAAAAACTGTTTTTT.

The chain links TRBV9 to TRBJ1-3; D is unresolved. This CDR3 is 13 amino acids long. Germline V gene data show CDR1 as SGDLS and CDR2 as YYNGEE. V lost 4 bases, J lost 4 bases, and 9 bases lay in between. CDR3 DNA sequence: TGTGCCAGCAGCCCCGCGACAGGAAACACCATATATTTT. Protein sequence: CASSPATGNTIYF.

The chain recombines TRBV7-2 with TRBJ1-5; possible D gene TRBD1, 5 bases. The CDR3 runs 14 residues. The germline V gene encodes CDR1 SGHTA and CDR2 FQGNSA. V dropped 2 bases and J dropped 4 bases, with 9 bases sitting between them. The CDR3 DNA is TGTGCCAGCAGCTTAAACAGGTTGAATCAGCCCCAGCATTTT. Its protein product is CASSLNRLNQPQHF.

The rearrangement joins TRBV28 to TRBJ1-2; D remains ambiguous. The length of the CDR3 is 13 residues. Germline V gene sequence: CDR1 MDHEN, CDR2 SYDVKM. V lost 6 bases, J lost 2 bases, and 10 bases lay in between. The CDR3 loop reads CASRLSANYGYTF. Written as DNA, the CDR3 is TGTGCCAGCAGGCTCTCAGCCAACTATGGCTACACCTTC.

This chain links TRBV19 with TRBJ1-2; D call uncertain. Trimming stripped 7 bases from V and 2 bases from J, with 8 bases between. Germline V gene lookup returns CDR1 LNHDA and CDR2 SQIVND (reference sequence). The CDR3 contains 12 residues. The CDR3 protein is CASIVLNYGYTF. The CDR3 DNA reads TGTGCCAGTATAGTCCTCAACTATGGCTACACCTTC.

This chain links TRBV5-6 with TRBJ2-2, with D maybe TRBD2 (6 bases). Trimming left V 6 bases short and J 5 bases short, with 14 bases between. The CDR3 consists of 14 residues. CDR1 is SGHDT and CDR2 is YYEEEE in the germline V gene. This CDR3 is CASNQGLRTGELFF. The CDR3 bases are TGTGCCAGCAATCAGGGACTCCGGACCGGGGAGCTGTTTTTT.

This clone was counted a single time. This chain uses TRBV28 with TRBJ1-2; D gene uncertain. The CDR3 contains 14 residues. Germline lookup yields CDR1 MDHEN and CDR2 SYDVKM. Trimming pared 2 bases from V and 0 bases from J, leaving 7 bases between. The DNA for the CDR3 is TGTGCCAGCAGTTTAACCGGTGCTAACTATGGCTACACCTTC. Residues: CASSLTGANYGYTF.

CDR3 coding DNA: TGTGCCAGCAGCTTAGACAAGAGCACAGATACGCAGTATTTT. Encoded protein: CASSLDKSTDTQYF. V gene TRBV7-2 combines with J gene TRBJ2-3; D not resolved. This CDR3 has 14 amino acids. V was pared by 1 base and J by 0 bases, with 5 bases between. Germline V gene lookup returns CDR1 SGHTA and CDR2 FQGNSA.

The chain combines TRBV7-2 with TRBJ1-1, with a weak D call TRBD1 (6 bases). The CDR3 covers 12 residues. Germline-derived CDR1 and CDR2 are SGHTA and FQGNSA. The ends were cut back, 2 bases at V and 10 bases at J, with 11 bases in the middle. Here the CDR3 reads CASSLTGSGAFF. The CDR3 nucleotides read TGTGCCAGCAGCTTAACAGGGAGTGGAGCTTTCTTT.

CDR3 nucleotides: TGTGCCAGCAGCTCCCTCGGGCCCGAAAACACCATATATTTT. Protein product: CASSSLGPENTIYF. This chain uses TRBV7-9 with TRBJ1-3; no clear D gene. Germline V gene data show CDR1 as SEHNR and CDR2 as FQNEAQ (reference sequence). CDR3 length: 14 residues. V was clipped by 4 bases and J by 6 bases, with 13 bases between them.

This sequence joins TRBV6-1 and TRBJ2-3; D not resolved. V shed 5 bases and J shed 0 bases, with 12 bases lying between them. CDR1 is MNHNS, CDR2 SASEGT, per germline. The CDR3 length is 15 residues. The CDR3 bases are TGTGCCAGCAGTACCCGATTGGGCAGCACAGATACGCAGTATTTT. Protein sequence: CASSTRLGSTDTQYF.

CDR3 region: CASSQYPGGNQPQHF. Here the CDR3 DNA reads TGTGCCAGCAGCCAGTACCCAGGGGGCAATCAGCCCCAGCATTTT. The chain is built from TRBV7-2 and TRBJ1-5, with D possibly matching TRBD1 (6 bases). Trimming pared 5 bases from V and 2 bases from J, leaving 13 bases between. The CDR3 contains 15 residues. Germline assignment: CDR1 SGHTA and CDR2 FQGNSA.

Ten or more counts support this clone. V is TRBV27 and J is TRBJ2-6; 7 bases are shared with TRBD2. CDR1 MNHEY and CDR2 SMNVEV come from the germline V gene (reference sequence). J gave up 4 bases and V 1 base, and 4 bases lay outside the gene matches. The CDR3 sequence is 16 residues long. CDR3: CASSLWSGTGANVLTF. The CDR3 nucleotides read TGTGCCAGCAGTTTATGGAGCGGGACGGGGGCCAACGTCCTGACTTTC.

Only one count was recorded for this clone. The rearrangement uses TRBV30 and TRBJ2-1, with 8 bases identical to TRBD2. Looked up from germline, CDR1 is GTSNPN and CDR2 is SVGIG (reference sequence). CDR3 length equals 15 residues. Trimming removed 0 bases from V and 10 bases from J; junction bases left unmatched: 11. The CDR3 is CAWSVWDKTSDEQFF. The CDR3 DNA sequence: TGTGCCTGGAGTGTTTGGGATAAGACTAGCGACGAGCAGTTCTTC.

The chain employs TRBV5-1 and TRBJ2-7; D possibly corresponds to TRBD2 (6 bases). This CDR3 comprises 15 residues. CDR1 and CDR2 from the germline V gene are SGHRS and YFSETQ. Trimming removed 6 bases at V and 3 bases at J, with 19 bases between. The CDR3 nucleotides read TGCGCCAGCAACACCGGGACTCAGATGGTCTACGAGCAGTACTTC. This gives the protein CASNTGTQMVYEQYF.

The chain's CDR3 is CASSYSRGPQGAEAFF. DNA of the CDR3: TGTGCCAGCAGTTACTCGAGGGGGCCTCAGGGCGCTGAAGCTTTCTTT. The chain carries TRBV6-5 and TRBJ1-1, with 7 nucleotides matching TRBD1. Trimming at V came to 0 bases and at J to 6 bases, leaving 10 bases not matched to a gene. The CDR3 covers 16 residues. Germline V gene lookup returns CDR1 MNHEY and CDR2 SVGAGI.

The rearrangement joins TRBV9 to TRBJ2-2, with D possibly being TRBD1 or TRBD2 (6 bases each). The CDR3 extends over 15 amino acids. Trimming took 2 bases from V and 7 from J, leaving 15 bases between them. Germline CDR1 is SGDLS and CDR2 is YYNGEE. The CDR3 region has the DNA TGTGCCAGCAGCGTTGGGGGGCTAGCCGACGGGGAGCTGTTTTTT. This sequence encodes CASSVGGLADGELFF.

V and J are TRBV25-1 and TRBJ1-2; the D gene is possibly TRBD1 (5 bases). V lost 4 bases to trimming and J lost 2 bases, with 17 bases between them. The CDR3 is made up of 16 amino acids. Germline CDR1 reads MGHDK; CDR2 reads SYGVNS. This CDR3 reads CASSVSGGRGNYGYTF. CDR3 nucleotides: TGTGCCAGCAGTGTCTCTGGGGGTCGTGGCAACTATGGCTACACCTTC.

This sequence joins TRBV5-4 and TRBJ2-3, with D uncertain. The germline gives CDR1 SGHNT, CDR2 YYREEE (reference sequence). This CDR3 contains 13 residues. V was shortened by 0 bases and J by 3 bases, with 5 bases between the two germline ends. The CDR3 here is CASSLAGTDTQYF. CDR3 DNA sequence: TGTGCCAGCAGCTTGGCCGGGACAGATACGCAGTATTTT.

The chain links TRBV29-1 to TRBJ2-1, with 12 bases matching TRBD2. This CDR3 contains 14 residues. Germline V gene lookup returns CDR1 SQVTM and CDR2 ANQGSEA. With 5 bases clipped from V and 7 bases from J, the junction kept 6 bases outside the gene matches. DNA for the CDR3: TGCAGCGTTCCGACTAGCGGGAGCTATAATGAGCAGTTCTTC. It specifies CSVPTSGSYNEQFF.

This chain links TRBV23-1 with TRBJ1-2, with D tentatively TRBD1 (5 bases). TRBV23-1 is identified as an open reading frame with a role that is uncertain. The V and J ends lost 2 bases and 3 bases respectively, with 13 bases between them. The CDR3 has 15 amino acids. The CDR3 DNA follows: TGCGCCAGCAGTCAACGTGGGGGGGAGGACTATGGCTACACCTTC. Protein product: CASSQRGGEDYGYTF.

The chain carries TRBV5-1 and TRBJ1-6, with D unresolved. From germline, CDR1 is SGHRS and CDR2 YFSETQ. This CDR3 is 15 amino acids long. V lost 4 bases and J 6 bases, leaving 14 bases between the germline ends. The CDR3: CASSLREEFNSPLHF. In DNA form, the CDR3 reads TGCGCCAGCAGCCTAAGGGAGGAATTTAATTCACCCCTCCACTTT.

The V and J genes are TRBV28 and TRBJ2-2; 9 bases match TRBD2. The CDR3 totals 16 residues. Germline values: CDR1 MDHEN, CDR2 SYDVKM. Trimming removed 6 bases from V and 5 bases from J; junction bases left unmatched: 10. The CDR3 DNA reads TGTGCCAGCAGGATTATGAGCGGGAGGTCGACCGGGGAGCTGTTTTTT. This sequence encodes CASRIMSGRSTGELFF.

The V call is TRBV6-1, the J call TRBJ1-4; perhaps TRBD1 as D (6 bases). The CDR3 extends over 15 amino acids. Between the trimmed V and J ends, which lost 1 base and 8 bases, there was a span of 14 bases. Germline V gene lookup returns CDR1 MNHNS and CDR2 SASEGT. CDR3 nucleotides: TGTGCCAGCAGTGAAGGCGGAGGGGGGGGCGAAAAACTGTTTTTT. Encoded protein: CASSEGGGGGEKLFF.